The rows below give T cell receptor beta chains drawn from one sample of a study of blood T cell repertoires in COVID-19. TCRdb's table, derived via immunoSEQ multiplex PCR, lists solely in-frame clones and lacks some. The sample has about 220,000 clones; more than 65% are singletons. Sequenced material: peripheral blood. The receptor set was obtained from a man in his fifties or sixties with active or convalescent COVID-19. CDR3s include the opening cysteine and the closing phenylalanine or tryptophan. Each record gives: D gene, V gene, clone size, J gene, CDR3 protein, CDR3 DNA. The D gene is left open where the match is weak. Clone size appears in some rows only: once, few, many, or a class for an expanded clone.

D: TRBD2
V: TRBV6-4
size: .
J: TRBJ2-1
CDR3: CASSSGTSGDNEQFF
DNA: TGTGCCAGCAGTTCCGGGACTAGCGGAGACAATGAGCAGTTCTTC

D: .
V: TRBV28
size: .
J: TRBJ2-5
CDR3: CASSLLGVETQYF
DNA: TGTGCCAGCAGTTTGCTCGGGGTAGAGACCCAGTACTTC

D: .
V: TRBV7-8
size: .
J: TRBJ1-1
CDR3: CASSPAGDNTEAFF
DNA: TGTGCCAGCAGCCCCGCCGGGGATAACACTGAAGCTTTCTTT

D: .
V: TRBV7-3
size: once
J: TRBJ2-5
CDR3: CASSFQGGETQYF
DNA: TGTGCCAGCAGCTTCCAGGGCGGAGAGACCCAGTACTTC

D: TRBD1
V: TRBV7-9
size: .
J: TRBJ2-1
CDR3: CASSPGQGLSEQFF
DNA: TGTGCCAGCAGCCCAGGACAGGGCTTGAGTGAGCAGTTCTTC

D: .
V: TRBV15
size: .
J: TRBJ1-3
CDR3: CATSLGGSVNTIYF
DNA: TGTGCCACCAGCCTAGGGGGATCTGTCAACACCATATATTTT

D: .
V: TRBV19
size: .
J: TRBJ1-5
CDR3: CASSIPPGRGPNQPQHF
DNA: TGTGCCAGTAGTATCCCCCCCGGCAGGGGTCCAAATCAGCCCCAGCATTTT

D: .
V: TRBV28
size: .
J: TRBJ1-2
CDR3: CAGGAGRQYGYTF
DNA: TGTGCCGGAGGGGCAGGTAGACAGTATGGCTACACCTTC

D: .
V: TRBV7-3
size: .
J: TRBJ2-3
CDR3: CASSLDGTRVDTQYF
DNA: TGTGCCAGCAGCTTAGACGGGACTCGGGTAGATACGCAGTATTTT

D: TRBD1
V: TRBV28
size: .
J: TRBJ1-5
CDR3: CASSPDRGHQPQHF
DNA: TGTGCCAGCAGTCCGGACAGGGGGCATCAGCCCCAGCATTTT

D: .
V: TRBV27
size: .
J: TRBJ2-3
CDR3: CASSPPEGTLQTDTQYF
DNA: TGTGCCAGCAGCCCTCCGGAGGGGACCTTACAAACGGATACGCAGTATTTT

D: .
V: TRBV2
size: .
J: TRBJ2-1
CDR3: CASSDRAVGEQFF
DNA: TGTGCCAGCAGTGACAGGGCCGTCGGGGAGCAGTTCTTC

D: .
V: TRBV18
size: .
J: TRBJ1-3
CDR3: CASSPRLVAGERNTIYF
DNA: TGTGCCAGCTCACCACGCCTTGTTGCGGGGGAGAGAAACACCATATATTTT

D: .
V: TRBV18
size: .
J: TRBJ1-3
CDR3: CASSPRPVEAGNTIYF
DNA: TGTGCCAGCTCACCACGGCCCGTTGAGGCTGGAAACACCATATATTTT

D: TRBD1
V: TRBV11-2
size: .
J: TRBJ1-6
CDR3: CASSLWTGNSPLHF
DNA: TGTGCCAGCAGCTTATGGACAGGGAATTCACCCCTCCACTTT

D: TRBD1
V: TRBV7-3
size: .
J: TRBJ2-5
CDR3: CASSLGTAFQETQYF
DNA: TGTGCCAGCAGCCTAGGGACAGCCTTTCAAGAGACCCAGTACTTC

D: .
V: TRBV9
size: .
J: TRBJ2-1
CDR3: CASSPEGREQFF
DNA: TGTGCCAGCAGCCCAGAGGGCAGGGAGCAGTTCTTC

D: TRBD1
V: TRBV11-2
size: .
J: TRBJ2-5
CDR3: CASSLGGLGTGGTQYF
DNA: TGTGCCAGCAGCTTAGGGGGTTTGGGGACAGGAGGCACCCAGTACTTC

D: TRBD1
V: TRBV4-1
size: few
J: TRBJ1-5
CDR3: CASSQGAGGSNQPQHF
DNA: TGCGCCAGCAGCCAAGGGGCAGGGGGCAGCAATCAGCCCCAGCATTTT

D: TRBD2
V: TRBV2
size: .
J: TRBJ2-1
CDR3: CASALIAGGEQFF
DNA: TGTGCCAGCGCTCTAATAGCGGGGGGGGAGCAGTTCTTC

D: TRBD2
V: TRBV29-1
size: .
J: TRBJ2-2
CDR3: CSVEGLAGVTGELFF
DNA: TGCAGCGTTGAGGGACTAGCGGGAGTGACCGGGGAGCTGTTTTTT

D: .
V: TRBV5-5
size: .
J: TRBJ2-2
CDR3: CASSMASGAGAGELFF
DNA: TGTGCCAGCAGTATGGCGTCAGGGGCGGGGGCCGGGGAGCTGTTTTTT

D: TRBD2
V: TRBV11-2
size: .
J: TRBJ2-3
CDR3: CASSLVAGDLYF
DNA: TGTGCCAGCAGCTTAGTTGCGGGAGATCTGTATTTT

D: .
V: TRBV2
size: .
J: TRBJ2-7
CDR3: CASIATSPYEQYF
DNA: TGTGCCAGCATTGCCACTAGTCCCTACGAGCAGTACTTC

D: .
V: TRBV30
size: .
J: TRBJ2-2
CDR3: CAWSVLHGELFF
DNA: TGTGCCTGGAGTGTACTACACGGGGAGCTGTTTTTT

D: TRBD1
V: TRBV7-9
size: .
J: TRBJ1-2
CDR3: CASSLARTGLMVNYGYTF
DNA: TGTGCCAGCAGCTTAGCCCGGACAGGGTTAATGGTGAACTATGGCTACACCTTC

D: TRBD1
V: TRBV19
size: .
J: TRBJ1-5
CDR3: CASSRGTDLQPQHF
DNA: TGTGCCAGTAGTAGGGGGACAGACTTACAGCCCCAGCATTTT

D: .
V: TRBV5-1
size: .
J: TRBJ2-6
CDR3: CASPSQDTSPSGANVLTF
DNA: TGCGCCAGCCCCTCCCAGGACACCTCACCCTCTGGGGCCAACGTCCTGACTTTC

D: TRBD2
V: TRBV6-2/TRBV6-3
size: .
J: TRBJ2-2
CDR3: CASSFGGADGELFF
DNA: TGTGCCAGCAGTTTCGGGGGGGCCGACGGGGAGCTGTTTTTT

D: TRBD2
V: TRBV4-3
size: .
J: TRBJ2-1
CDR3: CASSQEAGGTSEQFF
DNA: TGCGCCAGCAGCCAAGAAGCGGGAGGGACCTCCGAGCAGTTCTTC

D: TRBD2
V: TRBV6-6
size: .
J: TRBJ2-2
CDR3: CASSSGLAGGTGELFF
DNA: TGTGCCAGCAGTTCCGGACTAGCGGGGGGCACCGGGGAGCTGTTTTTT

D: TRBD2
V: TRBV27
size: .
J: TRBJ2-3
CDR3: CASSWRSGGATDTQYF
DNA: TGTGCCAGCAGTTGGAGGAGCGGGGGGGCCACAGATACGCAGTATTTT

D: .
V: TRBV12-3/TRBV12-4
size: .
J: TRBJ1-5
CDR3: CASSPQGDQPQHF
DNA: TGTGCCAGCAGTCCTCAGGGCGATCAGCCCCAGCATTTT

D: .
V: TRBV7-9
size: .
J: TRBJ1-4
CDR3: CASSLIGERTNEKLFF
DNA: TGTGCCAGCAGCTTAATAGGGGAAAGAACTAATGAAAAACTGTTTTTT

D: .
V: TRBV9
size: .
J: TRBJ1-6
CDR3: CASSPRDSPLHF
DNA: TGTGCCAGCAGCCCCCGGGATTCACCCCTCCACTTT

D: .
V: TRBV2
size: few
J: TRBJ1-2
CDR3: CASREGGSNYGYTF
DNA: TGTGCCAGCAGAGAGGGCGGGTCTAACTATGGCTACACCTTC

D: TRBD1
V: TRBV3-1/TRBV3-2
size: .
J: TRBJ2-7
CDR3: CASSHAAGTASYEQYF
DNA: TGTGCCAGCAGCCATGCTGCCGGGACAGCGAGCTACGAGCAGTACTTC

D: TRBD1
V: TRBV12-5
size: .
J: TRBJ2-2
CDR3: CASGLSGGAGTGELFF
DNA: TGTGCTAGTGGTTTATCAGGGGGCGCGGGCACCGGGGAGCTGTTTTTT

D: TRBD1
V: TRBV27
size: .
J: TRBJ2-7
CDR3: CASSLVGQGYEQYF
DNA: TGTGCCAGCAGTTTAGTCGGACAGGGCTACGAGCAGTACTTC

D: .
V: TRBV4-1
size: .
J: TRBJ2-1
CDR3: CASSQVGAMAYNEQFF
DNA: TGCGCCAGCAGCCAAGTGGGGGCCATGGCCTACAATGAGCAGTTCTTC

D: TRBD1
V: TRBV6-5
size: .
J: TRBJ2-3
CDR3: CASRRRQGDTQYF
DNA: TGTGCCAGCAGGCGCAGACAGGGAGATACGCAGTATTTT

D: .
V: TRBV9
size: .
J: TRBJ1-4
CDR3: CASTPGGEDEKLFF
DNA: TGTGCCAGCACCCCGGGAGGGGAGGATGAAAAACTGTTTTTT

D: .
V: TRBV5-4
size: .
J: TRBJ2-1
CDR3: CASSLGQTGAYNEQFF
DNA: TGTGCCAGCAGCTTGGGCCAGACGGGGGCCTACAATGAGCAGTTCTTC

D: .
V: TRBV11-2
size: .
J: TRBJ2-3
CDR3: CASSLVPGGTDTQYF
DNA: TGTGCCAGCAGCTTAGTTCCAGGGGGCACAGATACGCAGTATTTT

D: TRBD2
V: TRBV27
size: few
J: TRBJ2-5
CDR3: CASSLYPRLAGRETQYF
DNA: TGTGCCAGCAGTTTATATCCCCGACTAGCGGGGAGGGAGACCCAGTACTTC

D: .
V: TRBV25-1
size: .
J: TRBJ1-1
CDR3: CASRSMIVNTEAFF
DNA: TGTGCCAGCAGATCAATGATAGTGAACACTGAAGCTTTCTTT

D: TRBD2
V: TRBV7-2
size: .
J: TRBJ2-3
CDR3: CASSLKSLAGWGTDTQYF
DNA: TGTGCCAGCAGCTTAAAGTCGCTAGCGGGTTGGGGGACAGATACGCAGTATTTT

D: .
V: TRBV29-1
size: .
J: TRBJ2-3
CDR3: CSVEDPTRKDTQYF
DNA: TGCAGCGTTGAAGATCCGACTAGAAAAGATACGCAGTATTTT

D: TRBD1
V: TRBV2
size: .
J: TRBJ1-5
CDR3: CASSEWTGENQPQHF
DNA: TGTGCCAGCAGTGAGTGGACAGGGGAAAATCAGCCCCAGCATTTT

D: .
V: TRBV9
size: .
J: TRBJ2-1
CDR3: CASSPRTTETLGNYNEQFF
DNA: TGTGCCAGCAGCCCCCGTACGACAGAAACGCTCGGAAACTACAATGAGCAGTTCTTC

D: .
V: TRBV5-1
size: .
J: TRBJ2-1
CDR3: CASSFGGMGNNEQFF
DNA: TGCGCCAGCAGCTTTGGCGGGATGGGGAACAATGAGCAGTTCTTC

D: TRBD1
V: TRBV25-1
size: .
J: TRBJ2-3
CDR3: CASRDRDSGSTDTQYF
DNA: TGTGCCAGCAGAGACCGGGACAGCGGCAGTACAGATACGCAGTATTTT

D: TRBD1
V: TRBV5-4
size: .
J: TRBJ1-4
CDR3: CASHHGQGPNEKLFF
DNA: TGTGCCAGCCACCATGGACAGGGACCTAATGAAAAACTGTTTTTT

D: .
V: TRBV7-2
size: few
J: TRBJ1-4
CDR3: CASSSLQRFATNEKLFF
DNA: TGTGCCAGCAGCTCCCTTCAGCGCTTTGCAACTAATGAAAAACTGTTTTTT

D: .
V: TRBV5-1
size: .
J: TRBJ2-1
CDR3: CASSPGEGWDNEQFF
DNA: TGCGCCAGCAGCCCTGGAGAGGGTTGGGACAATGAGCAGTTCTTC

D: .
V: TRBV20-1
size: .
J: TRBJ2-5
CDR3: CSAERAKTQYF
DNA: TGCAGTGCTGAGAGGGCCAAGACCCAGTACTTC

D: TRBD2
V: TRBV7-9
size: .
J: TRBJ2-2
CDR3: CASSFGSGSGELFF
DNA: TGTGCCAGCAGCTTTGGTAGCGGGAGCGGGGAGCTGTTTTTT